The entry below describes one T cell receptor beta chain. What it binds is not known. This entry is derived from a study of shared clonotypes between healthy human individuals. Findings of the study overall: The sharing of 4.5% to 5.5% of naive CD4 clonotypes was seen across a handful of donors.

Adults of Caucasian background living in Nashville, Tennessee made up all donors. CDR1 is MNHEY and CDR2 is SMNVEV in the germline V gene (reference sequence). V was clipped by 9 bases and J by 1 base; unmatched bases: 8. The CDR3 runs 14 residues. Profiling relied on immunoSEQ multiplex PCR, and the TCRdb table lists in-frame clones only, not all of them. The sample shows hundreds of thousands of clones, around 67% of them seen only once. The chain recombines TRBV27 with TRBJ2-7, with 8 bases lining up with TRBD2. The origin of this receptor is a woman younger than 45 in good health. The sequenced sample was memory CD4+ T cells sorted from blood. Subset here: CD45RA-negative fraction. CDR3: CASSGNRLSYEQYF. The CDR3, as DNA: TGTGCCAGTAGCGGGAATCGATTATCCTACGAGCAGTACTTC.